The 14 T cell receptor beta chains presented below share a single source sample, sequenced in a study of shared clonotypes between healthy human individuals. The data were produced by immunoSEQ multiplex PCR, yet TCRdb's version contains in-frame clones alone and is incomplete. Among millions of clones, 85% to 95% were seen once, and the ten largest hold around 1.7%. Cells designated naive CD8 were CD45RO-negative and were positively selected for CCR7, with terminally differentiated effector memory CD45RA+ cells excluded. Sequencing was performed on naive CD8+ T cells from PBMCs. Receptor source: a man between 18 and 29 years old in good health. Some clones in this sample may be carry-over from other donors' samples.

On this clone itself: The same CDR3 can be traced to other DNA sequences in this sample. The DNA of the CDR3 is TGTGCCAGCAGTTTCCGGGGGAGCTCCTACGAGCAGTACTTC. Amino acid sequence: CASSFRGSSYEQYF. The chain carries TRBV28 and TRBJ2-7, with a tentative D call TRBD2 (6 bases). The CDR3 contains 14 residues. Germline V gene lookup returns CDR1 MDHEN and CDR2 SYDVKM. V lost 3 bases, J lost 0 bases, and 9 bases lay in between.

This clone has more than one count but fewer than ten. The V and J genes are TRBV28 and TRBJ1-1; D not resolved. CDR3 length equals 14 residues. Germline CDR1 and CDR2: MDHEN and SYDVKM. V lost 4 bases, J lost 0 bases, and 9 bases lay in between. CDR3 coding DNA: TGTGCCAGCAGTTGGTACAGAATGAACACTGAAGCTTTCTTT. It encodes CASSWYRMNTEAFF.

The V call is TRBV7-9, the J call TRBJ2-3; D is tentatively TRBD1 or TRBD2 (6 bases each). V was shortened by 7 bases and J by 2 bases, with 16 bases between the two germline ends. CDR1 SEHNR and CDR2 FQNEAQ come from the germline V gene (reference sequence). The CDR3 covers 15 residues. CDR3 protein: CASTSEGGLTDTQYF. CDR3 DNA: TGTGCCAGCACCTCGGAGGGGGGCCTCACAGATACGCAGTATTTT.

The V gene is TRBV14, the J gene TRBJ2-3; TRBD2 agrees at 7 bases. CDR3 length: 16 residues. V lost 5 bases and J lost 3; bases outside the gene matches: 11. The germline V gene has CDR1 SGHDN and CDR2 FVKESK. The CDR3 reads CASSNREAQVTDTQYF. CDR3 bases: TGTGCCAGCAGCAATCGGGAGGCCCAGGTGACAGATACGCAGTATTTT.

In the case of this clone: Distinct nucleotide sequences in the sample also encode this CDR3. The chain carries TRBV11-2 and TRBJ2-7; D gene uncertain. Trimming removed 2 bases from V and 2 bases from J, with 4 bases in between. This CDR3 is 12 amino acids long. From germline, CDR1 is SGHAT and CDR2 FQNNGV. The CDR3: CASSLLPYEQYF. Written as DNA, the CDR3 is TGTGCCAGCAGCTTACTCCCCTACGAGCAGTACTTC.

The gene calls are TRBV19 and TRBJ2-1; 8 bases are shared with TRBD2. Germline trimming cut 6 bases from V and 2 bases from J; bases unmatched to any gene: 12. The CDR3 consists of 17 residues. Germline assignment: CDR1 LNHDA and CDR2 SQIVND (reference sequence). This CDR3 is CASRGREGHIPYNEQFF. The CDR3 region has the DNA TGTGCCAGTAGAGGACGGGAGGGCCACATTCCCTACAATGAGCAGTTCTTC.

The chain is built from TRBV9 and TRBJ2-3; TRBD2 might be the D (5 bases). V lost 0 bases and J lost 0, with 11 bases in between. CDR3 size: 16 residues. Germline V CDR1 and CDR2: SGDLS, YYNGEE. CDR3 loop: CASSVEEGSSTDTQYF. The CDR3 bases are TGTGCCAGCAGCGTAGAAGAGGGATCTAGCACAGATACGCAGTATTTT. Full variable domain (rest looked up from reference TRBV9 and TRBJ2-3): DSGVTQTPKHLITATGQRVTLRCSPRSGDLSVYWYQQSLDQGLQFLIQYYNGEERAKGNILERFSAQQFPDLHSELNLSSLELGDSALYFCASSVEEGSSTDTQYFGPGTRLTVL.

V is TRBV10-3 and J is TRBJ1-1; D not resolved. The V gene lost 2 bases and the J gene lost 1 base, with 11 bases spanning the gap. CDR1 is ENHRY and CDR2 is SYGVKD in the germline V gene. CDR3 length: 15 amino acids. CDR3 protein: CAISEIMAANTEAFF. CDR3 DNA sequence: TGTGCCATCAGTGAGATTATGGCCGCGAACACTGAAGCTTTCTTT.

V gene TRBV4-3 combines with J gene TRBJ1-1; possibly TRBD1 for D (6 bases). V lost 3 bases to trimming and J lost 4 bases, with 15 bases between them. Germline CDR1 reads LGHNA; CDR2 reads YSLEER. The CDR3 spans 15 residues. For the CDR3, the DNA is TGCGCCAGCAGCCAGGCAGGGGTTTTGGGCACTGAAGCTTTCTTT. It translates to CASSQAGVLGTEAFF.

This chain connects TRBV7-9 to TRBJ2-7, with TRBD2 as a possible D gene (5 bases). CDR3 size: 15 residues. V lost 4 bases and J 0 bases, leaving 13 bases between the germline ends. The germline CDR1 and CDR2 sequences are SEHNR and FQNEAQ (reference sequence). CDR3: CASSSRRGSSYEQYF. The CDR3 bases are TGTGCCAGCAGCTCCCGGCGCGGGTCCTCCTACGAGCAGTACTTC.

The chain recombines TRBV5-6 with TRBJ2-3; D gene uncertain. Per germline, CDR1 SGHDT and CDR2 YYEEEE. Trimming took off 0 bases at V and 7 bases at J, with 9 bases between the two ends. This CDR3 has 13 amino acids. CDR3: CASSLGPANTQYF. CDR3 nucleotides: TGTGCCAGCAGCTTGGGGCCCGCTAATACGCAGTATTTT.

The CDR3: CASRDRGNTEAFF. CDR3 in DNA: TGTGCCAGCAGAGACAGGGGGAACACTGAAGCTTTCTTT. The chain employs TRBV9 and TRBJ1-1; 8 bases are shared with TRBD1. The CDR3 runs 13 residues. V lost 5 bases and J lost 1; bases outside the gene matches: 1. Germline assignment: CDR1 SGDLS and CDR2 YYNGEE.

This clone has just one count. The genes are TRBV6-5 and TRBJ2-5, with D maybe TRBD1 (6 bases). CDR1 and CDR2 from the germline V gene are MNHEY and SVGAGI. The CDR3 has 13 residues. V was pared by 6 bases and J by 4 bases, with 12 bases between. CDR3 DNA: TGTGCCAGCAGGGACGGACAGTTAGAGACCCAGTACTTC. As protein: CASRDGQLETQYF.

The chain couples TRBV6-6 to TRBJ2-2, with a tentative D call TRBD1 (7 bases). Trimming took 6 bases from V and 5 from J, leaving 19 bases between them. CDR1 and CDR2 from the germline V gene are MNHNY and SVGAGI (reference sequence). The CDR3 runs 16 residues. CDR3 DNA sequence: TGTGCCAGCAGGATGGGACAGACCGGGAGAACCGGGGAGCTGTTTTTT. Translated, it gives CASRMGQTGRTGELFF.